Below are 2 T cell receptor beta chains sequenced from a single sample in a study of beta chain features in type 1 diabetes. Findings and limits, study-wide: Moderate yet significant TCRB CDR3 shortening was seen in Type 1 diabetes patients in all four CD4+ subsets.

Their antigens are not known. Investigators reverse transcribed all isolated RNA, so they sequenced expressed TCRB transcripts. The repertoire was sequenced with immunoSEQ multiplex PCR; TCRdb's copy has only in-frame clones and lacks some. The table records approximately 20,000 clones, less than 75% of them present only once. Sequencing was carried out using stem cell memory CD4+ T cells from blood. These receptors all come from a man in his late teens or twenties with type 1 diabetes.

Only a few counts were recorded for this clone. V gene TRBV2 combines with J gene TRBJ1-2, with D possibly TRBD1 on 6 matching bases. The CDR3 extends over 12 amino acids. V lost 6 bases and J 7 bases, leaving 12 bases between the germline ends. CDR1 and CDR2 from the germline V gene are SNHLY and FYNNEI. The CDR3: CASSSQGTGYTF. DNA of the CDR3: TGTGCCAGCAGCTCACAGGGTACTGGCTACACCTTC.

CDR3 DNA: TGTGCCAGCAGTGAAGCGCGGAGCCGTCCTGATCGCGAGCAGTACTTC. This gives the protein CASSEARSRPDREQYF. The gene calls are TRBV6-1 and TRBJ2-7; D unclear. CDR3 length: 16 residues. Deletions cut 0 bases from V and 6 bases from J, with 18 bases between. Germline V gene sequence: CDR1 MNHNS, CDR2 SASEGT.